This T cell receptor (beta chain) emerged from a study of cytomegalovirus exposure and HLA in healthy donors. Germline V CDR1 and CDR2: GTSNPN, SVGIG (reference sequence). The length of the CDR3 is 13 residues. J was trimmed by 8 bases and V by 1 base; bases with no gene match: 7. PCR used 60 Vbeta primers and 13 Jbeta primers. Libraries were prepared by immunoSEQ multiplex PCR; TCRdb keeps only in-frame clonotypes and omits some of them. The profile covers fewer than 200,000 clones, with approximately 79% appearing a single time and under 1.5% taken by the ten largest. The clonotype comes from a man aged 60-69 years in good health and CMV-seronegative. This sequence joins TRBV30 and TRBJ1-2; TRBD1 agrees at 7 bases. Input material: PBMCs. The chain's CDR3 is CAWSAGTEGGYTF. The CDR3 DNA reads TGTGCCTGGAGTGCCGGGACAGAGGGCGGCTACACCTTC.